The clone carrying this T cell receptor beta chain was counted a single time. Its specificity is not known. Indicated time point: baseline pretreatment blood. Sample treatment: 15 Gy SBRT to primary tumor, nephrectomy 4 weeks later. Serial blood draws occurred at baseline and 2 and 4 weeks post-SBRT. The tumor was a clear cell renal cell carcinoma. This record belongs to a study of radiation and T cells in renal cell carcinoma. Notes on the study in general: Without pretreatment biopsies, baseline tumor clonotype presence was undetermined. From baseline, blood top tumor clonotypes peaked at 2 weeks post-radiation.

This CDR3 region has 15 residues. The ends lost 6 bases at V and 5 bases at J; junction bases unmatched: 5. Germline CDR1 and CDR2: KGHSH and LQKENI. The protocol was immunoSEQ multiplex PCR, while the TCRdb copy is restricted to in-frame clones and leaves out a portion. Among some 120,000 clones listed, about four fifths were seen once. This specimen was blood, taken from a patient whose treatment included radiotherapy and nephrectomy. V is TRBV18 and J is TRBJ2-2; 11 nucleotides line up with TRBD1. The receptor was derived from a woman aged 55-69 years with renal cell carcinoma. CDR3 bases: TGTGCCAGCTCGCCCGGGACAGGGGGAACCGGGGAGCTGTTTTTT. Translating gives CASSPGTGGTGELFF.